This T cell receptor beta chain was sequenced for a study of cytomegalovirus exposure and HLA in healthy donors. TCRdb's copy holds only in-frame clones and misses some; the assay was immunoSEQ multiplex PCR. Of over 200,000 clones in the sample, 88% were seen once. The V segment lost 3 bases and the J segment 0 bases; nucleotides outside the gene matches: 4. This CDR3 has 17 residues. The germline CDR1 and CDR2 sequences are MNHEY and SMNVEV (reference sequence). The sequenced material came from PBMCs. This receptor was obtained from a woman aged 18-35 years in good health and CMV-seronegative. The rearrangement uses TRBV27 and TRBJ2-3, with 12 positions matching TRBD2. CDR3 protein: CASSLYGLAGSTDTQYF. CDR3 sequence (DNA): TGTGCCAGCAGTTTGTACGGACTAGCGGGAAGCACAGATACGCAGTATTTT.